The present TCR beta chain was sequenced within a study of T cells after yellow fever vaccination. This clonotype has only a few counts. Its antigen is undetermined. The study, taken as a whole, reports: Few clonotypes appeared in both CD4 and CD8 compartments. FACS-sorted repertoires could harbor abundant contaminating bulk-population clonotypes. At around 96% for CD4 and 70% to 90% for CD8, most primary-vaccination clones showed up again after the booster.

MiXCR, run by TCRdb on the 5' RACE reads, gives a single entry per CDR3 protein. The table includes tens of thousands of distinct CDR3 sequences, roughly 8% detected once. The TCR comes from a man aged 25-40 years who received the YFV17D yellow fever vaccine. The input for sequencing was CD8+ T cells sorted from PBMCs, taken on the day of the yellow fever booster vaccination.

CDR3 amino acids: CASSDRTVEQYF. CDR3 nucleotide sequence: TGTGCCAGCAGTGACCGGACGGTCGAGCAGTACTTC. The gene calls are TRBV2 and TRBJ2-7; no reliable D call. CDR3 length: 12 residues. Germline values: CDR1 SNHLY, CDR2 FYNNEI. Trimming cost V 3 bases and J 6 bases, with 9 bases left between them.